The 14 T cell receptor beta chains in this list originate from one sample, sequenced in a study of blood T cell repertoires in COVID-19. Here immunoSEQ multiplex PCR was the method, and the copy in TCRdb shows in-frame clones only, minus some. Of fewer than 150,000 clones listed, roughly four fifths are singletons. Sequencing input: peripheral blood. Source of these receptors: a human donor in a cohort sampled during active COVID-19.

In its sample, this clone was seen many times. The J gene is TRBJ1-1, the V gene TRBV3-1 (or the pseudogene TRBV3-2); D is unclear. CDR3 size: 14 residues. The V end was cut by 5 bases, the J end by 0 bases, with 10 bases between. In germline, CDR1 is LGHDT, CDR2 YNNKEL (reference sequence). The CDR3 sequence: CASSSGVMNTEAFF. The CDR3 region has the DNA TGTGCCAGCAGCAGCGGGGTCATGAACACTGAAGCTTTCTTT.

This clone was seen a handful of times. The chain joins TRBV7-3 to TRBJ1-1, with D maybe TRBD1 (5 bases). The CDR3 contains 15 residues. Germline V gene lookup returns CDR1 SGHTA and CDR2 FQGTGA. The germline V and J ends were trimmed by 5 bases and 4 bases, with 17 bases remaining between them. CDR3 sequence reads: CASSPQGGRATEAFF. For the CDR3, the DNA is TGTGCCAGCAGCCCCCAGGGAGGGAGGGCCACTGAAGCTTTCTTT.

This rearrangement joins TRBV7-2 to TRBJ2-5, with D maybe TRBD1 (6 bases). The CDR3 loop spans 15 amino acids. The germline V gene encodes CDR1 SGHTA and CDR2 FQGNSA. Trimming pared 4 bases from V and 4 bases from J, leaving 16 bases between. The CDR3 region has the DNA TGTGCCAGCAGCTCTGACAGGTTTAGGGGAGAGACCCAGTACTTC. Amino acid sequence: CASSSDRFRGETQYF.

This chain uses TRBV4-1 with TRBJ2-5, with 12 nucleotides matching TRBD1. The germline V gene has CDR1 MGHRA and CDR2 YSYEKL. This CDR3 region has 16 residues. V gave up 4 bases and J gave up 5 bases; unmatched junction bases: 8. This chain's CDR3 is CASSPSTGTGGETQYF. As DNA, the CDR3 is TGCGCCAGCAGCCCATCCACCGGGACAGGGGGCGAGACCCAGTACTTC.

The DNA for the CDR3 is TGTGCCAGCAGTTACTCGGCAGATTATAATTCACCCCTCCACTTT. It yields the protein CASSYSADYNSPLHF. The gene calls are TRBV6-6 and TRBJ1-6; no firm D call. Germline loops: CDR1 MNHNY, CDR2 SVGAGI (reference sequence). The CDR3 loop spans 15 amino acids. V was pared by 0 bases and J by 4 bases, with 7 bases between.

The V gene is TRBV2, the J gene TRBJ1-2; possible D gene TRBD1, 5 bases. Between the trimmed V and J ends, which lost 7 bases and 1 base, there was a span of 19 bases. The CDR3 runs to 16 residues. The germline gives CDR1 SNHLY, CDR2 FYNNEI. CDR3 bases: TGTGCCAGCATCCTACTCCCGACAGCGAGTAACTATGGCTACACCTTC. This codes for CASILLPTASNYGYTF.

The CDR3 DNA reads as TGTGCCAGCAGCTTGTTAGGGGGAGACACCGGGGAGCTGTTTTTT. This translates into CASSLLGGDTGELFF. The gene calls are TRBV5-5 and TRBJ2-2; TRBD1 might be the D (6 bases). Per the germline V gene, CDR1 is SGHKS and CDR2 is YYEKEE (reference sequence). Trimming shortened V by 1 base and J by 3 bases, and 10 bases separated the two germline ends. This CDR3 contains 15 residues.

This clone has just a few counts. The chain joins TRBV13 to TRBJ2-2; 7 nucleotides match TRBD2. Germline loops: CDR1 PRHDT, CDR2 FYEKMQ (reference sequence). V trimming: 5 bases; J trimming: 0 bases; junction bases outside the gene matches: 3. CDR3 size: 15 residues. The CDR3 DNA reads TGTGCCAGCAGCCTCGGACTAGCGAACACCGGGGAGCTGTTTTTT. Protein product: CASSLGLANTGELFF.

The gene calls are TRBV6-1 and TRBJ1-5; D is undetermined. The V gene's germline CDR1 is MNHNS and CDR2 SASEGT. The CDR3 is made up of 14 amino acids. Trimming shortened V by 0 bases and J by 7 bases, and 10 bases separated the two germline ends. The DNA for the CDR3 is TGTGCCAGCAGTGAAGCGAACAGCATCCAGCCCCAGCATTTT. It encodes CASSEANSIQPQHF.

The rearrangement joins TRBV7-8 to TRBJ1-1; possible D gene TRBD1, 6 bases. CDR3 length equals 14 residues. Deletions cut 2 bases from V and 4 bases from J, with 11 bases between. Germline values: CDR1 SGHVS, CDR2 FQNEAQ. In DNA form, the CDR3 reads TGTGCCAGCAGCTTAAGGGGGGGCGGCACTGAAGCTTTCTTT. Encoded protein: CASSLRGGGTEAFF.

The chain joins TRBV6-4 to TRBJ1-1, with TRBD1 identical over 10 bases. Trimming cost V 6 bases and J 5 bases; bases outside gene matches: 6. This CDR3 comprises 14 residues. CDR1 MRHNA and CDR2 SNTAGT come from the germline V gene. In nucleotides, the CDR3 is TGTGCCAGCAGGGGACAGGGGCAGGGTACTGAAGCTTTCTTT. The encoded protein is CASRGQGQGTEAFF.

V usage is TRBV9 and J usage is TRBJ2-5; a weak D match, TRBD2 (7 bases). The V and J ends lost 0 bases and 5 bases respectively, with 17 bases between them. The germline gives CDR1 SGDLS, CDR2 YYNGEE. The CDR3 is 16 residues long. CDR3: CASSVAQRGGVETQYF. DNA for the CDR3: TGTGCCAGCAGCGTAGCTCAAAGGGGGGGCGTCGAGACCCAGTACTTC.

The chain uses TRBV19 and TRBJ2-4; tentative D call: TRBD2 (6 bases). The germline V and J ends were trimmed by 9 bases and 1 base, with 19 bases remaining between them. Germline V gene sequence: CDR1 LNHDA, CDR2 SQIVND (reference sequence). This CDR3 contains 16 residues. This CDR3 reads CASRPPGVGAKNIQYF. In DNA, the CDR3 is TGTGCCAGCCGCCCCCCGGGAGTGGGGGCCAAAAACATTCAGTACTTC.

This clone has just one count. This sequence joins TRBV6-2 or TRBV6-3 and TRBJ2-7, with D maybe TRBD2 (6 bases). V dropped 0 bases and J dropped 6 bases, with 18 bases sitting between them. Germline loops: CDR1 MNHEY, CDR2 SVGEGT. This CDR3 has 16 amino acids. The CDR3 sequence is CASSYSRAGKSPEQYF. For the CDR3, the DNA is TGTGCCAGCAGTTACTCGAGGGCGGGGAAGTCCCCCGAGCAGTACTTC.